Following are 16 T cell receptor beta chains from one sample sequenced in a study of patients and donors after allogeneic stem cell transplantation. TCRdb fed the RT-PCR reads into MiXCR, producing one record per CDR3 protein. Of about a million distinct CDR3 sequences in the sample, about a sixth were seen once. Source material: blood, either unsorted or a sorted T cell fraction (not recorded which). The receptors stem from a human donor who was either an allogeneic HSCT recipient or a stem cell or donor lymphocyte infusion donor (not recorded which). It is not recorded whose cells these are; they may come from a transplant donor.

The table lists this clonotype with many counts. J is TRBJ1-1 and V is TRBV5-4, with D possibly matching TRBD1 (6 bases). The germline V gene has CDR1 SGHNT and CDR2 YYREEE (reference sequence). Trimming removed 4 bases from V and 1 base from J, with 14 bases in between. There are 15 residues in the CDR3. The CDR3 DNA follows: TGTGCCAGCAGCAACCTACAGGGCTGGAACACTGAAGCTTTCTTT. Amino acids: CASSNLQGWNTEAFF.

A few counts support this clonotype. The V gene is TRBV7-2, the J gene TRBJ1-2; no reliable D call. CDR1 is SGHTA and CDR2 is FQGNSA in the germline V gene. Trimming took off 4 bases at V and 4 bases at J, with 16 bases between the two ends. There are 15 residues in the CDR3. CDR3 protein: CASSSRIERFYGYTF. CDR3 coding DNA: TGTGCCAGCAGCTCCCGTATAGAGCGGTTCTATGGCTACACCTTC.

The chain carries TRBV7-9 and TRBJ2-7; no reliable D call. Germline V gene sequence: CDR1 SEHNR, CDR2 FQNEAQ (reference sequence). The CDR3 is made up of 13 amino acids. V was cut by 3 bases and J by 8 bases, with 14 bases left in between. The CDR3 reads CASSFTQVQKQYF. DNA for the CDR3: TGTGCCAGCAGCTTCACGCAGGTCCAGAAGCAGTACTTC.

The CDR3 region has the DNA TGTGCCAGCAGCCCTTCGCACGGGGACACCGGGGAGCTGTTTTTT. Translating it yields CASSPSHGDTGELFF. The chain carries TRBV7-3 and TRBJ2-2; D perhaps matches TRBD2 (5 bases). V gave up 5 bases and J gave up 3 bases, with 13 bases separating them. The CDR3 has 15 amino acids. Germline V lookup: CDR1 SGHTA, CDR2 FQGTGA.

The chain links TRBV20-1 to TRBJ1-2; TRBD1 aligns across 12 bases. The J segment lost 7 bases and the V segment lost 5 bases, leaving 8 bases of the junction unmatched. This CDR3 has 14 residues. Germline CDR1 DFQATT, CDR2 SNEGSKA (reference sequence). CDR3 in DNA: TGCAGTGCTGGGACAGGGGGCGACCCATCTGGCTACACCTTC. Translation: CSAGTGGDPSGYTF.

Only a few counts were recorded for this clonotype. The chain recombines TRBV4-3 with TRBJ2-2, with D possibly TRBD1 on 5 matching bases. V was cut by 3 bases and J by 6 bases, with 11 bases left in between. CDR1 and CDR2 (germline): LGHNA, YSLEER. The CDR3 extends over 14 amino acids. In DNA form, the CDR3 reads TGCGCCAGCAGCCAGGACACTGGACCCGGGGAGCTGTTTTTT. It yields the protein CASSQDTGPGELFF.

This sequence joins TRBV5-5 and TRBJ2-1, with D perhaps matching TRBD2 (6 bases). Germline lookup yields CDR1 SGHKS and CDR2 YYEKEE (reference sequence). This CDR3 is 16 amino acids long. V lost 0 bases and J lost 2, with 12 bases in between. Here the CDR3 reads CASSLAGEVAYNEQFF. CDR3 sequence (DNA): TGTGCCAGCAGCTTGGCGGGGGAGGTGGCCTACAATGAGCAGTTCTTC.

The V call is TRBV12-3 or TRBV12-4, the J call TRBJ2-3; 11 nucleotides align to TRBD2. This CDR3 spans 15 amino acids. J was trimmed by 9 bases and V by 3 bases; bases with no gene match: 8. The CDR3 region is CASSFGLAGGRTQYF. The CDR3 nucleotides read TGTGCCAGCAGTTTCGGCCTAGCGGGGGGCCGCACGCAGTATTTT.

The rearrangement joins TRBV9 to TRBJ2-7; TRBD2 matches 10 bases. The CDR3 extends over 19 amino acids. With 1 base clipped from V and 3 bases from J, the junction kept 16 bases outside the gene matches. Germline CDR1 SGDLS, CDR2 YYNGEE. The DNA of the CDR3 is TGTGCCAGCAGCGTACGTACCCCTCTAGCGGGGGCCTCGCACTACGAGCAGTACTTC. Translated: CASSVRTPLAGASHYEQYF.

This clonotype was counted a few times. The V call is TRBV5-1, the J call TRBJ1-1; 10 bases fit TRBD1. This CDR3 has 15 residues. Germline assignment: CDR1 SGHRS and CDR2 YFSETQ. Trimming took 4 bases from V and 0 from J; bases not matched to a gene: 3. CDR3 region: CASSPDRGLNTEAFF. CDR3 in DNA: TGCGCCAGCAGCCCGGACAGGGGGTTGAACACTGAAGCTTTCTTT.

The CDR3 loop is CAISGDRVSYEQYF. For the CDR3, the DNA is TGTGCCATCAGTGGGGACAGGGTATCCTACGAGCAGTACTTC. The chain links TRBV10-3 to TRBJ2-7, with 9 nucleotides matching TRBD1. The V gene end was trimmed by 4 bases and the J gene end by 1 base; junction bases not matched to a gene: 2. The CDR3 length is 14 residues. Germline-derived CDR1 and CDR2 are ENHRY and SYGVKD.

V usage is TRBV7-9 and J usage is TRBJ2-5; D gene ambiguous. V shed 2 bases and J shed 2 bases, with 6 bases lying between them. CDR1 is SEHNR, CDR2 FQNEAQ, per germline (reference sequence). CDR3 length: 13 residues. CDR3 loop: CASSLQVQETQYF. As DNA, the CDR3 is TGTGCCAGCAGCTTACAGGTTCAAGAGACCCAGTACTTC.

This clonotype was counted ten times or more. The rearrangement uses TRBV13 and TRBJ2-1; TRBD1 aligns across 8 bases. The CDR3 runs 17 residues. The trim removed 5 bases at V and 8 bases at J, leaving 17 bases unmatched. Germline CDR1 reads PRHDT; CDR2 reads FYEKMQ (reference sequence). The CDR3 nucleotides read TGTGCCAGCAGCGGGCTATCCGGGACAGGTAACGGTGATGAGCAGTTCTTC. Translation: CASSGLSGTGNGDEQFF.

The rearrangement uses TRBV25-1 and TRBJ2-1; TRBD1 agrees at 11 bases. The CDR3 runs to 15 residues. Trimming removed 4 bases from V and 6 bases from J; junction bases left unmatched: 5. Germline-derived CDR1 and CDR2 are MGHDK and SYGVNS. For the CDR3, the DNA is TGTGCCAGCAGTGTAGGACAGGGGGCAGGCAATGAGCAGTTCTTC. Protein: CASSVGQGAGNEQFF.

This clonotype has more than one count but fewer than ten. The chain recombines TRBV7-2 with TRBJ2-5, with no clear D. Trimming removed 1 base at V and 6 bases at J, with 15 bases between. The length of the CDR3 is 15 residues. Germline lookup yields CDR1 SGHTA and CDR2 FQGNSA. CDR3 in amino acids: CASSLVGRNLQTQYF. The CDR3 nucleotides read TGTGCCAGCAGCTTAGTCGGTAGGAACCTGCAGACCCAGTACTTC.

J is TRBJ2-3 and V is TRBV7-9; 8 bases map to TRBD1. CDR1 and CDR2 from the germline V gene are SEHNR and FQNEAQ (reference sequence). This CDR3 spans 17 amino acids. J was trimmed by 0 bases and V by 5 bases; bases with no gene match: 10. The CDR3 region is CASSPSDRGPSTDTQYF. The CDR3 DNA is TGTGCCAGCAGCCCCAGCGACAGGGGACCTAGCACAGATACGCAGTATTTT. The full variable domain, in which reference TRBV7-9 and TRBJ2-3 provide the parts outside the CDR3, is DTGVSQNPRHKITKRGQNVTFRCDPISEHNRLYWYRQTLGQGPEFLTYFQNEAQLEKSRLLSDRFSAERPKGSFSTLEIQRTEQGDSAMYLCASSPSDRGPSTDTQYFGPGTRLTVL.